The next 27 T cell receptor beta chains were all read from a single sample in a study of T cells expressing NK-cell markers. TCRdb reworked the 5' RACE reads into one entry per CDR3 protein, no DNA. Recorded for this sample: around 110,000 distinct CDR3 sequences. Sequencing input: blood T cells: a sorted CD56 or NKG2C T cell subset, CD4+ or CD8+ T cells, or bulk PBMC T cells (not recorded which). These receptors were taken from a woman between 18 and 69 years old in good health.

The CDR3 loop reads CSAISPRGQFF. The chain carries TRBV29-1 and TRBJ2-1; the D gene TCRdb calls, TRBD1, cannot be checked with no DNA. Germline V lookup: CDR1 SQVTM, CDR2 ANQGSEA. The length of the CDR3 is 11 residues.

The chain is built from TRBV7-9 and TRBJ2-1; TCRdb picks TRBD2, but there is no DNA to check that call. CDR3 length equals 15 residues. Per the germline V gene, CDR1 is SEHNR and CDR2 is FQNEAQ (reference sequence). CDR3 region: CASSLVAGLRNEQFF.

The chain links TRBV27 to TRBJ2-1; TCRdb's D call, TRBD2, is unchecked because there is no DNA. Germline CDR1 reads MNHEY; CDR2 reads SMNVEV (reference sequence). The CDR3 consists of 14 residues. CDR3 in amino acids: CASSLSLAGDEQFF.

The rearrangement uses TRBV5-4 and TRBJ2-2; the TRBD2 assignment by TCRdb is unverifiable without DNA. This CDR3 is built from 17 residues. In germline, CDR1 is SGHNT, CDR2 YYREEE (reference sequence). CDR3 sequence reads: CASSFPRGSGGTGELFF.

The gene calls are TRBV4-3 and TRBJ2-1; TCRdb lists TRBD2, though no DNA is available to test this call. The germline V gene has CDR1 LGHNA and CDR2 YSLEER. This CDR3 is 15 amino acids long. CDR3 residues: CASSQASGDYNEQFF.

The rearrangement links TRBV18 to TRBJ1-2; checking the TCRdb D call of TRBD1 is not possible without DNA. Germline assignment: CDR1 KGHSH and CDR2 LQKENI. The CDR3 covers 15 residues. The CDR3 loop is CASSPPGLTGDGYTF. Variable domain in full (rest from reference TRBV18 and TRBJ1-2): NAGVMQNPRHLVRRRGQEARLRCSPMKGHSHVYWYRQLPEEGLKFMVYLQKENIIDESGMPKERFSAEFPKEGPSILRIQQVVRGDSAAYFCASSPPGLTGDGYTFGSGTRLTVV.

The V and J genes are TRBV6-4 and TRBJ2-1; no DNA is available, so the TRBD2 call from TCRdb remains unchecked. This CDR3 contains 15 residues. CDR1 MRHNA and CDR2 SNTAGT come from the germline V gene. CDR3 residues: CASSDSGGGAHEQFF.

CDR3 sequence: CASSYQGNEQYF. This chain links TRBV7-2 with TRBJ2-7; TCRdb reports TRBD1, a call that lacks DNA to check it against. This CDR3 is 12 amino acids long. The germline V gene has CDR1 SGHTA and CDR2 FQGNSA. Together with reference TRBV7-2 and TRBJ2-7, the CDR3 gives the full variable domain: GAGVSQSPSNKVTEKGKDVELRCDPISGHTALYWYRQSLGQGLEFLIYFQGNSAPDKSGLPSDRFSAERTGGSVSTLTIQRTQQEDSAVYLCASSYQGNEQYFGPGTRLTVT.

This chain uses TRBV24-1 with TRBJ2-2. This CDR3 comprises 16 residues. Germline assignment: CDR1 KGHDR and CDR2 SFDVKD. The CDR3 protein is CATSDLGRSNTGELFF.

The rearrangement uses TRBV28 and TRBJ2-7. The CDR3 is made up of 13 amino acids. Germline CDR1 is MDHEN and CDR2 is SYDVKM. This CDR3 reads CASTSINSYEQYF.

The CDR3: CASSLGTVAPDTQYF. This rearrangement joins TRBV5-1 to TRBJ2-3; as DNA is missing, the TRBD1 call by TCRdb cannot be tested. Germline assignment: CDR1 SGHRS and CDR2 YFSETQ. CDR3 length: 15 amino acids.

This chain links TRBV4-3 with TRBJ2-3. CDR1 LGHNA and CDR2 YSLEER come from the germline V gene. The CDR3 loop spans 17 amino acids. The CDR3 spells CASSQDLAMTSTDTQYF.

This chain uses TRBV30 with TRBJ2-4. The CDR3 covers 16 residues. Germline V gene data show CDR1 as GTSNPN and CDR2 as SVGIG (reference sequence). The CDR3 sequence is CAWSVPATSHQNIQYF.

The J gene is TRBJ2-1, the V gene TRBV4-2; TCRdb names TRBD2, which stays unverified in the absence of DNA. The germline V gene encodes CDR1 LGHNA and CDR2 YNFKEQ. The CDR3 has 17 amino acids. CDR3 region: CASSQELRTNGNNEQFF.

J is TRBJ2-2 and V is TRBV14; TCRdb's D call of TRBD2 is untestable without DNA. From germline, CDR1 is SGHDN and CDR2 FVKESK. The CDR3 contains 15 residues. The CDR3 loop is CASSTLAGFTGELFF. Filled out from reference TRBV14 and TRBJ2-2, the complete variable domain reads EAGVTQFPSHSVIEKGQTVTLRCDPISGHDNLYWYRRVMGKEIKFLLHFVKESKQDESGMPNNRFLAERTGGTYSTLKVQPAELEDSGVYFCASSTLAGFTGELFFGEGSRLTVL.

This sequence joins TRBV29-1 and TRBJ2-1; the TCRdb call, TRBD2, lacks DNA for checking. In germline, CDR1 is SQVTM, CDR2 ANQGSEA. This CDR3 is built from 13 residues. The CDR3 protein is CSAPRGTYNEQFF.

The chain employs TRBV4-3 and TRBJ2-5; TCRdb's D gene call, TRBD2, goes unchecked for lack of DNA. Germline lookup yields CDR1 LGHNA and CDR2 YSLEER. The CDR3 sequence is 16 residues long. The CDR3: CASSQDNSGGQETQYF.

This chain uses TRBV4-1 with TRBJ1-2; TCRdb calls TRBD1, which cannot be checked without DNA. The CDR3 has 13 residues. Germline CDR1 reads MGHRA; CDR2 reads YSYEKL. The CDR3: CASSQGGAQGYTF.

The genes are TRBV12-3 or TRBV12-4 and TRBJ1-1. The CDR3 runs to 15 residues. The CDR3 is CASSLSWVLGTEAFF.

The chain links TRBV4-3 to TRBJ2-5. Germline assignment: CDR1 LGHNA and CDR2 YSLEER. The CDR3 extends over 13 amino acids. This chain's CDR3 is CASSQDYAETQYF.

The V and J genes are TRBV12-3 or TRBV12-4 and TRBJ1-5; TCRdb outputs TRBD1, but without DNA this stays unchecked. The CDR3 spans 17 residues. CDR3 residues: CASSSLQTGLGNQPQHF.

V is TRBV11-3 and J is TRBJ2-5; TCRdb calls TRBD1, which cannot be checked without DNA. The CDR3 contains 14 residues. CDR1 and CDR2 from the germline V gene are SGHNT and YENEEA. The CDR3 here is CASSPGTDQETQYF.

The V call is TRBV11-2, the J call TRBJ2-1; the TCRdb D gene call, TRBD2, has no DNA to confirm it. Looked up from germline, CDR1 is SGHAT and CDR2 is FQNNGV. This CDR3 is 14 amino acids long. CDR3 loop: CASSLWVADNEQFF.

The chain employs TRBV27 and TRBJ1-1; the D call of TRBD1 rests on TCRdb alone, since no DNA is present to check it. This CDR3 is 13 amino acids long. Germline CDR1 and CDR2: MNHEY and SMNVEV (reference sequence). The CDR3 reads CASSWGTGYEAFF.

The CDR3 is CASGQAPGNEQFF. V is TRBV5-1 and J is TRBJ2-1; lacking DNA, the TRBD1 call made by TCRdb goes unchecked. The CDR3 loop spans 13 amino acids. Per germline, CDR1 SGHRS and CDR2 YFSETQ.

The rearrangement uses TRBV7-8 and TRBJ2-2; TCRdb reports TRBD1, a call that lacks DNA to check it against. From germline, CDR1 is SGHVS and CDR2 FQNEAQ. The CDR3 runs 17 residues. CDR3 in amino acids: CASSFDTSGRGTGELFF.

The rearrangement links TRBV7-9 to TRBJ1-5; the TRBD1 assignment by TCRdb is unverifiable without DNA. The CDR3 loop spans 16 amino acids. Germline values: CDR1 SEHNR, CDR2 FQNEAQ (reference sequence). The CDR3: CASSLGRAGGNQPQHF. The whole variable domain, filled in from reference TRBV7-9 and TRBJ1-5, reads DTGVSQNPRHKITKRGQNVTFRCDPISEHNRLYWYRQTLGQGPEFLTYFQNEAQLEKSRLLSDRFSAERPKGSFSTLEIQRTEQGDSAMYLCASSLGRAGGNQPQHFGDGTRLSIL.